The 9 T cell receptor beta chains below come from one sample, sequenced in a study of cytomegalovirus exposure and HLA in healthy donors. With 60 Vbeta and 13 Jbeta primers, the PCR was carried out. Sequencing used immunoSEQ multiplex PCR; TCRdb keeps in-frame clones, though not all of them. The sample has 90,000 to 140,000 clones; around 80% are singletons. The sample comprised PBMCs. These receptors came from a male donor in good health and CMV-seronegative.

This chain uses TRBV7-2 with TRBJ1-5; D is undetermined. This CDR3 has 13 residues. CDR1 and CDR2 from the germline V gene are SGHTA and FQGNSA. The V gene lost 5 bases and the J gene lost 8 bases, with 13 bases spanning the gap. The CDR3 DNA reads TGTGCCAGCAGCCCCCGCGCACTCGAGCCCCAGCATTTT. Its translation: CASSPRALEPQHF.

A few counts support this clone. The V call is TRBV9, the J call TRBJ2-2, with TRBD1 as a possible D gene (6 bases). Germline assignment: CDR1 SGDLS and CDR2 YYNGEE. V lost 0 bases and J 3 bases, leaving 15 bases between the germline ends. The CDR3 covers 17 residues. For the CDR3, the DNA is TGTGCCAGCAGCGTAGCAGACAGGTGGGCGGACACCGGGGAGCTGTTTTTT. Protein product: CASSVADRWADTGELFF.

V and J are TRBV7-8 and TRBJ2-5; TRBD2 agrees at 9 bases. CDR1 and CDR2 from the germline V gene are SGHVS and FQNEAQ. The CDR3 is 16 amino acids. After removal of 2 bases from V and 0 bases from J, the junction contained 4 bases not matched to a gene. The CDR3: CASSLFAGGYQETQYF. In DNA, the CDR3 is TGTGCCAGCAGCTTATTCGCGGGAGGGTACCAAGAGACCCAGTACTTC. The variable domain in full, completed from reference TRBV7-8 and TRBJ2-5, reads GAGVSQSPRYKVAKRGQDVALRCDPISGHVSLFWYQQALGQGPEFLTYFQNEAQLDKSGLPSDRFFAERPEGSVSTLKIQRTQQEDSAVYLCASSLFAGGYQETQYFGPGTRLLVL.

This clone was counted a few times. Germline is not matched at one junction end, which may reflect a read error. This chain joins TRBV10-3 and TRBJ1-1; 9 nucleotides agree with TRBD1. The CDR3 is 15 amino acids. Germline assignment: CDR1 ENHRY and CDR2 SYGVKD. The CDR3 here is CASSVGDRETTEAFF. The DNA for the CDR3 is TGTGCCAGCAGTGTGGGGGACAGGGAGACCACTGAAGCTTTCTTT.

The DNA for the CDR3 is TGTGCTAGTAGGTCGGGGGAACACTACAATGAGCAGTTCTTC. Translated, it gives CASRSGEHYNEQFF. The gene calls are TRBV12-5 and TRBJ2-1; D is perhaps TRBD2 (6 bases). The CDR3 is 14 residues long. Germline V gene sequence: CDR1 LGHNT, CDR2 FRNRAP. V was shortened by 8 bases and J by 3 bases, with 14 bases between the two germline ends.

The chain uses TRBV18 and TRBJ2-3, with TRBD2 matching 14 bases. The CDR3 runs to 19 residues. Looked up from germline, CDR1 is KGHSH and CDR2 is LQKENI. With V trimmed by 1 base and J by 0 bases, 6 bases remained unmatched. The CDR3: CASSPRTGTSGSSTDTQYF. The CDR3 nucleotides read TGTGCCAGCTCACCACGGACCGGGACTAGCGGGAGTAGCACAGATACGCAGTATTTT.

The CDR3, as DNA: TGCGCCAGCAGCCAAGATAGGGGTAATGGCTACACCTTC. Translation: CASSQDRGNGYTF. The chain carries TRBV4-3 and TRBJ1-2, with a possible D match to TRBD1 (5 bases). V was shortened by 0 bases and J by 6 bases, with 8 bases between the two germline ends. Germline V gene lookup returns CDR1 LGHNA and CDR2 YSLEER. The CDR3 runs 13 residues.

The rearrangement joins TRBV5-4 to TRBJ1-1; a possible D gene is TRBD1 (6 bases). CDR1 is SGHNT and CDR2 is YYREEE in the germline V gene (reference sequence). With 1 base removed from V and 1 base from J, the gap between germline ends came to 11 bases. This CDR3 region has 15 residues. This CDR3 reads CASSLISGANTEAFF. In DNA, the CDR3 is TGTGCCAGCAGCTTGATTTCAGGGGCGAACACTGAAGCTTTCTTT. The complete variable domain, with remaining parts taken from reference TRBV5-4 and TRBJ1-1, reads ETGVTQSPTHLIKTRGQQVTLRCSSQSGHNTVSWYQQALGQGPQFIFQYYREEENGRGNFPPRFSGLQFPNYSSELNVNALELDDSALYLCASSLISGANTEAFFGQGTRLTVV.

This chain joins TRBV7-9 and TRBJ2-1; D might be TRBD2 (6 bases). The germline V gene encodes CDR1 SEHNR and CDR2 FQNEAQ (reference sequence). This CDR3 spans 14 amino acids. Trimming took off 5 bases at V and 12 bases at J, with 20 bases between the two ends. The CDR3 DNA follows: TGTGCCAGCAGCCCATCGGACGCGACCGGGGGGCAGTTCTTC. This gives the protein CASSPSDATGGQFF.